The sequence of this T cell receptor (beta chain) was determined in a study of vaccination effects on CD4 cells after COVID-19. Study-wide findings and caveats: There was marked clonal contraction among infection- and vaccine-induced clones late after vaccination.

Sequencing was preceded by expansion of antigen-specific CD4+ T cells with viral peptide pools in the ViraFEST assay. At the end of roughly 9 days of culture, CD4+ T cells were isolated. Participants completed two doses of the BNT162b2 or mRNA-1273 vaccine. This table comes from immunoSEQ multiplex PCR, and its TCRdb copy is limited to in-frame clones, with some not included. The data contain roughly 59,000 clones, roughly three quarters of them singletons. The germline gives CDR1 MNHEY, CDR2 SMNVEV (reference sequence). CDR3 length equals 15 residues. V shed 9 bases and J shed 4 bases, with 21 bases lying between them. Notes on this clone: Its antigen is unknown.

The receptor's source is a human donor who received a COVID-19 vaccine. The sample was CD4+ T cells from PBMCs cultured with HCoV-OC43 spike peptides, taken after COVID-19 vaccination. The subset: HCoV-OC43 spike overlapping peptide pool stimulation. This chain links TRBV27 with TRBJ1-2; D might be TRBD1 (6 bases). The CDR3 sequence is CASQPPPRGPYGYTF. The CDR3 region has the DNA TGTGCCAGTCAACCCCCCCCCAGGGGCCCCTATGGCTACACCTTC.